The 18 T cell receptor beta chains listed next were all sequenced from one sample in a study of cytomegalovirus exposure and HLA in healthy donors. The PCR was carried out with 60 Vbeta primers and 13 Jbeta primers. The table came from immunoSEQ multiplex PCR; TCRdb's copy has only in-frame clones and leaves some out. The table has more than 250,000 clones, around nine tenths seen once. Sequenced material: PBMCs. The receptor set was obtained from a woman aged 18-29 years in good health and CMV-seronegative.

The CDR3 coding sequence is TGTGCCACCTCCCAACAGGGCGGTCAGCCCCAGCATTTT. Amino acid sequence: CATSQQGGQPQHF. V gene TRBV19 combines with J gene TRBJ1-5, with D perhaps TRBD1 (6 bases). This CDR3 spans 13 amino acids. Germline CDR1 is LNHDA and CDR2 is SQIVND (reference sequence). Trimming pared 10 bases from V and 6 bases from J, leaving 16 bases between.

The chain joins TRBV7-2 to TRBJ1-1, with 10 nucleotides matching TRBD1. Germline CDR1 is SGHTA and CDR2 is FQGNSA. The CDR3 consists of 15 residues. The ends lost 4 bases at V and 4 bases at J; junction bases unmatched: 6. The CDR3 sequence is CASSSLTGGFTEAFF. In DNA form, the CDR3 reads TGTGCCAGCAGCTCCCTGACAGGGGGCTTCACTGAAGCTTTCTTT.

The V gene is TRBV29-1, the J gene TRBJ1-1; 8 nucleotides line up with TRBD1. The V segment lost 4 bases and the J segment 0 bases; nucleotides outside the gene matches: 4. The germline V gene has CDR1 SQVTM and CDR2 ANQGSEA. The CDR3 has 14 residues. The CDR3 reads CSVGTGGMNTEAFF. In DNA form, the CDR3 reads TGCAGCGTTGGTACAGGGGGTATGAACACTGAAGCTTTCTTT. Based on the CDR3 plus reference TRBV29-1 and TRBJ1-1, the full variable domain is SAVISQKPSRDICQRGTSLTIQCQVDSQVTMMFWYRQQPGQSLTLIATANQGSEATYESGFVIDKFPISRPNLTFSTLTVSNMSPEDSSIYLCSVGTGGMNTEAFFGQGTRLTVV.

The rearrangement links TRBV5-6 to TRBJ2-7, with a tentative D call TRBD1 (6 bases). The CDR3 consists of 12 residues. V was trimmed by 4 bases and J by 6 bases, leaving 11 bases between them. Germline CDR1 is SGHDT and CDR2 is YYEEEE. CDR3 in amino acids: CASSGAGAEQYF. The CDR3 bases are TGTGCCAGCAGCGGGGCAGGGGCCGAGCAGTACTTC.

This chain links TRBV27 with TRBJ2-4, with D perhaps TRBD2 (5 bases). CDR1 is MNHEY, CDR2 SMNVEV, per germline (reference sequence). The ends were cut back, 2 bases at V and 2 bases at J, with 7 bases in the middle. This CDR3 region has 14 residues. CDR3 region: CASSLEGTKNIQYF. In DNA form, the CDR3 reads TGTGCCAGCAGTTTAGAGGGAACCAAAAACATTCAGTACTTC.

The chain links TRBV19 to TRBJ1-1, with a possible D match to TRBD1 (6 bases). Germline CDR1 is LNHDA and CDR2 is SQIVND (reference sequence). V dropped 6 bases and J dropped 1 base, with 9 bases sitting between them. This CDR3 spans 13 amino acids. The CDR3, as DNA: TGTGCCAGTAGATCGACAGGGAACACTGAAGCTTTCTTT. Encoded protein: CASRSTGNTEAFF.

This sequence joins TRBV29-1 and TRBJ1-2, with D tentatively TRBD1 (5 bases). CDR1 is SQVTM, CDR2 ANQGSEA, per germline. CDR3 length equals 10 residues. The germline V and J ends were trimmed by 3 bases and 7 bases, with 6 bases remaining between them. The CDR3 reads CSVDGGGYTF. CDR3 DNA sequence: TGCAGCGTTGACGGGGGTGGCTACACCTTC.

J is TRBJ2-5 and V is TRBV12-5; D unclear. The V and J ends lost 5 bases and 3 bases respectively, with 7 bases between them. This CDR3 is built from 12 residues. Per germline, CDR1 LGHNT and CDR2 FRNRAP. The CDR3 sequence is CASGVLEETQYF. The CDR3 DNA follows: TGTGCTAGTGGTGTTCTCGAAGAGACCCAGTACTTC.

This clone came up once. The chain combines TRBV5-4 with TRBJ2-7; 9 bases align to TRBD2. The V gene's germline CDR1 is SGHNT and CDR2 YYREEE (reference sequence). This CDR3 spans 14 amino acids. The trim removed 2 bases at V and 12 bases at J, leaving 12 bases unmatched. The CDR3 region is CASSFYSGGPERYF. CDR3 DNA sequence: TGTGCCAGCAGCTTTTATAGCGGGGGCCCGGAAAGGTACTTC.

The V and J genes are TRBV4-1 and TRBJ1-2; a weak D match, TRBD1 (6 bases). The CDR3 has 16 amino acids. Germline CDR1 MGHRA, CDR2 YSYEKL. Deletions cut 1 base from V and 5 bases from J, with 17 bases between. The CDR3 DNA sequence: TGCGCCAGCAGCCAAGTAATTAGGGGGGGGTTATATGGCTACACCTTC. It is translated as CASSQVIRGGLYGYTF.

This rearrangement joins TRBV5-6 to TRBJ1-2; 7 bases are shared with TRBD1. The junction had 6 bases not matched to a gene; V was cut back by 4 bases and J by 9 bases. This CDR3 spans 12 amino acids. Per the germline V gene, CDR1 is SGHDT and CDR2 is YYEEEE. As DNA, the CDR3 is TGTGCCAGCAGCCGCCGGACAGGCCGCTACACCTTC. Translating gives CASSRRTGRYTF.

The count of this clone is one. The chain combines TRBV2 with TRBJ2-3; D is possibly TRBD1 (6 bases). The germline CDR1 and CDR2 sequences are SNHLY and FYNNEI. Trimming left V 5 bases short and J 4 bases short, with 13 bases between. The CDR3 sequence is 14 residues long. CDR3 nucleotides: TGTGCCAGCAGTCTTCGGGACATGGCAGATACGCAGTATTTT. Its translation: CASSLRDMADTQYF. The full variable domain, with the rest looked up from reference TRBV2 and TRBJ2-3, is EPEVTQTPSHQVTQMGQEVILRCVPISNHLYFYWYRQILGQKVEFLVSFYNNEISEKSEIFDDQFSVERPDGSNFTLKIRSTKLEDSAMYFCASSLRDMADTQYFGPGTRLTVL.

The V gene is TRBV6-5, the J gene TRBJ2-3; tentatively, D is TRBD2 (6 bases). The CDR3 has 14 residues. Germline V gives CDR1 MNHEY, CDR2 SVGAGI. Between the trimmed V and J ends, which lost 6 bases and 1 base, there was a span of 11 bases. The CDR3 DNA sequence: TGTGCCAGCAGGACGGGACTTGGCACAGATACGCAGTATTTT. The encoded protein is CASRTGLGTDTQYF.

This chain links TRBV9 with TRBJ1-1; the match to TRBD1 covers 9 bases. V lost 4 bases, J lost 4 bases, and 8 bases stayed unmatched. Germline V gives CDR1 SGDLS, CDR2 YYNGEE. This CDR3 comprises 15 residues. The CDR3 coding sequence is TGTGCCAGCAGCTCCCGGACAGGGGCTGGCACTGAAGCTTTCTTT. The encoded protein is CASSSRTGAGTEAFF.

This clone came up once. The junction does not match germline at one end; this may be a read error. The V call is TRBV7-9, the J call TRBJ2-1; D may be TRBD2 (6 bases). The CDR3 consists of 17 residues. Germline CDR1 is SEHNR and CDR2 is FQNEAQ (reference sequence). DNA of the CDR3: TGTTCCAGCAGCCCACATCTAGCGCTCCAACACGAGTATGAGCAGTTCTTC. As protein: CSSSPHLALQHEYEQFF.

The chain has TRBV7-7 and TRBJ1-1; 7 positions agree with TRBD1. The CDR3 covers 15 residues. With 5 bases clipped from V and 1 base from J, the junction kept 7 bases outside the gene matches. Per germline, CDR1 SSHAT and CDR2 FNYEAQ (reference sequence). The CDR3 protein is CASSGRQGRNTEAFF. The DNA of the CDR3 is TGTGCCAGCAGCGGACGACAGGGAAGGAACACTGAAGCTTTCTTT.

The genes are TRBV2 and TRBJ1-6, with TRBD1 identical over 7 bases. Germline CDR1 is SNHLY and CDR2 is FYNNEI. Trimming at V came to 3 bases and at J to 7 bases, leaving 18 bases not matched to a gene. This CDR3 comprises 19 residues. The CDR3 coding sequence is TGTGCCAGCAGTGACCCTCTACAGGGGAAGGATCCCCAAAATTCACCCCTCCACTTT. This encodes CASSDPLQGKDPQNSPLHF.

This clone has only one observation. V gene TRBV29-1 combines with J gene TRBJ1-2; 10 bases map to TRBD1. The junction had 9 bases not matched to a gene; V was cut back by 1 base and J by 1 base. The length of the CDR3 is 17 residues. Germline lookup yields CDR1 SQVTM and CDR2 ANQGSEA. In DNA form, the CDR3 reads TGCAGCGTTGAAGGAGGGCCGGGACAGGGGTTTAACTATGGCTACACCTTC. The encoded protein is CSVEGGPGQGFNYGYTF.